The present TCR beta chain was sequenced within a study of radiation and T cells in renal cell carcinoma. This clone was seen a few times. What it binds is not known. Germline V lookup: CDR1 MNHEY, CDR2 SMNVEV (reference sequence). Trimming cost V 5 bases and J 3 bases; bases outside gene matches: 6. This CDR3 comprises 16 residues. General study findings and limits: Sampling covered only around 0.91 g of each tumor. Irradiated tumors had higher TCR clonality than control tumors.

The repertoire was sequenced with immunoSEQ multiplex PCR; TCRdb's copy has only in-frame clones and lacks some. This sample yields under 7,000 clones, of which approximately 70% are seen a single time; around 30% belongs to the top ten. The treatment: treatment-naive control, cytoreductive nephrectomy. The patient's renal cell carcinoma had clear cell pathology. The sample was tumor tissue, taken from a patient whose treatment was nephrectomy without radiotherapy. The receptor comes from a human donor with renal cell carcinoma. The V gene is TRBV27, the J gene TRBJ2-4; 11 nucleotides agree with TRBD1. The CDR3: CASSPGQGAGKNIQYF. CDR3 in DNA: TGTGCCAGCAGTCCAGGACAGGGGGCCGGCAAAAACATTCAGTACTTC.